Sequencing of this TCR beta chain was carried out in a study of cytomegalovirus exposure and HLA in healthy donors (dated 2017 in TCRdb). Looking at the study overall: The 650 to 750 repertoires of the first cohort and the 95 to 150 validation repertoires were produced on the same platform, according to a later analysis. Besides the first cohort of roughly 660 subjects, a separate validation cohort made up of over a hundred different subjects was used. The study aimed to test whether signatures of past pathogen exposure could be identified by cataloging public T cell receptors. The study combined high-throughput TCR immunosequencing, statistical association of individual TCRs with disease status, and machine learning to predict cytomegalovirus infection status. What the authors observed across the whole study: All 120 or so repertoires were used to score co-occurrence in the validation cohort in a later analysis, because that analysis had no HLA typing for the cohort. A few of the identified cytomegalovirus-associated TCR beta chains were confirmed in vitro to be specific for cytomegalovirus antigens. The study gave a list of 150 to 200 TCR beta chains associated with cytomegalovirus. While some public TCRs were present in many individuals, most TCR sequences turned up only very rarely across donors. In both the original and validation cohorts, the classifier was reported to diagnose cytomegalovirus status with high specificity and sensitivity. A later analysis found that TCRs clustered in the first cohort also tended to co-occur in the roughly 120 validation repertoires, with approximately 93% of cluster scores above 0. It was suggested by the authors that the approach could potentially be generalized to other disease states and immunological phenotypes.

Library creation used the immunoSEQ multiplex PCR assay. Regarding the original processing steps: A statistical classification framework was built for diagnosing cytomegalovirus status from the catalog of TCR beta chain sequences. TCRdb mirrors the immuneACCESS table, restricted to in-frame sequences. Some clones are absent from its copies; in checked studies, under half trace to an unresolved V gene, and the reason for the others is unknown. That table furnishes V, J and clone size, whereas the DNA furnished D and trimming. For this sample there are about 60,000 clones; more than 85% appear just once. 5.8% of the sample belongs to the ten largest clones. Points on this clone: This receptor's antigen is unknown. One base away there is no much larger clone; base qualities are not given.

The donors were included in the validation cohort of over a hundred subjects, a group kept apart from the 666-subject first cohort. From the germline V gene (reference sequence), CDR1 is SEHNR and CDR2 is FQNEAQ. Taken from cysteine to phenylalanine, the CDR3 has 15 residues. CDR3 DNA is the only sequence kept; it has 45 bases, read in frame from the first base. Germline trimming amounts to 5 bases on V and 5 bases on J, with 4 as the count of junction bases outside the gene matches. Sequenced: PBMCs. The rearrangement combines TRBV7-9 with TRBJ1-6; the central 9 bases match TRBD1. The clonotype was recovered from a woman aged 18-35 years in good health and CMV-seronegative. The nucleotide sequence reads TGTGCCAGCAGCCGCACAGGGGGCAATAATTCACCCCTCCACTTT. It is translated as CASSRTGGNNSPLHF.